The present T cell receptor (beta chain) was sequenced within a study of patients and donors after allogeneic stem cell transplantation. This clonotype was counted between two and nine times. TCRdb independently ran MiXCR on the RT-PCR reads; one entry per CDR3 protein. This sample yields 190,000 or so distinct CDR3 sequences, of which about 37% are seen a single time; around 10% belongs to the top ten. CDR3 size: 14 residues. Germline CDR1 MNHEY, CDR2 SMNVEV (reference sequence). The V end lost 5 bases, the J end lost 6 bases, and 16 bases lay between the germline ends. The chain carries TRBV27 and TRBJ1-1; a weak D match, TRBD1 (6 bases). The sequence came from a human donor who was either an allogeneic HSCT recipient or a stem cell or donor lymphocyte infusion donor (not recorded which). It is not recorded whose cells these are; they may come from a transplant donor. The sequenced material came from blood, either unsorted or a sorted T cell fraction (not recorded which). CDR3 in amino acids: CASSHHPRGPEAFF. For the CDR3, the DNA is TGTGCCAGCAGTCATCACCCCCGGGGGCCTGAAGCTTTCTTT.